The 18 T cell receptor beta chains below all came from one sample that was sequenced in a study of T cell repertoires in cytomegalovirus infection. TCRdb re-derived calls from the reads in MiXCR, one entry per CDR3 protein. The sample carries 300,000 to 450,000 distinct CDR3 sequences, roughly 18% recorded once. Sequenced: PBMCs. All receptors derive from a human donor in good health (CMV status not recorded). Some clones in this sample may be carry-over from other donors' samples.

This clonotype was counted ten times or more. The chain recombines TRBV4-1 with TRBJ1-1; TRBD1 might be the D (5 bases). CDR1 is MGHRA and CDR2 is YSYEKL in the germline V gene. CDR3 length equals 17 residues. The V gene lost 2 bases and the J gene lost 9 bases, with 25 bases spanning the gap. CDR3 sequence reads: CASSQIRVKKSEGKAFF. The CDR3 region has the DNA TGCGCCAGCAGCCAAATCCGGGTAAAGAAATCAGAGGGGAAAGCTTTCTTT.

The CDR3 reads CASSPTRVTYGYTF. The CDR3, as DNA: TGTGCCAGCAGCCCGACAAGGGTGACCTATGGCTACACCTTC. The chain carries TRBV12-3 or TRBV12-4 and TRBJ1-2; no clear D. The CDR3 spans 14 residues. Trimming removed 6 bases from V and 4 bases from J, with 15 bases in between.

This clonotype has ten or more counts. The J gene is TRBJ1-1, the V gene TRBV10-3; maybe TRBD1 (5 bases). Germline CDR1 reads ENHRY; CDR2 reads SYGVKD. V lost 9 bases to trimming and J lost 7 bases, with 15 bases between them. This CDR3 spans 12 amino acids. The CDR3 reads CAIAGGTGEAFF. The CDR3 DNA follows: TGTGCCATAGCGGGTGGAACAGGTGAAGCTTTCTTT.

The rearrangement links TRBV6-5 to TRBJ1-4; TRBD1 matches at 7 bases. The CDR3 spans 18 residues. After removal of 3 bases from V and 7 bases from J, the junction contained 17 bases not matched to a gene. Per the germline V gene, CDR1 is MNHEY and CDR2 is SVGAGI. The CDR3 sequence is CASSYRATLSGGGEKLFF. CDR3 nucleotide sequence: TGTGCCAGCAGTTATCGTGCTACATTGTCAGGGGGGGGTGAAAAACTGTTTTTT.

The chain couples TRBV5-4 to TRBJ1-1; D gene uncertain. The CDR3 is 15 residues long. The ends were cut back, 2 bases at V and 4 bases at J, with 15 bases in the middle. Germline CDR1 SGHNT, CDR2 YYREEE (reference sequence). CDR3: CASSFVEGVGTEAFF. The CDR3 DNA is TGTGCCAGCAGCTTTGTAGAGGGAGTGGGCACTGAAGCTTTCTTT.

This clonotype occurred many times. The rearrangement joins TRBV6-1 to TRBJ1-1; TRBD1 matches 8 bases. V gave up 7 bases and J gave up 9 bases; unmatched junction bases: 10. The CDR3 is made up of 13 amino acids. Germline CDR1 MNHNS, CDR2 SASEGT. CDR3 bases: TGTGCCAGCATACCGCAGGGGGCTTCAAAAGCTTTCTTT. Translation: CASIPQGASKAFF.

The chain links TRBV10-3 to TRBJ2-3; TRBD2 matches at 8 bases. V was clipped by 6 bases and J by 1 base; unmatched bases: 12. The CDR3 covers 17 residues. CDR1 ENHRY and CDR2 SYGVKD come from the germline V gene. The CDR3 loop reads CAISEPLATSGTDTQYF. The CDR3 DNA follows: TGTGCCATCAGCGAACCACTCGCGACTAGCGGCACAGATACGCAGTATTTT.

This clonotype was seen at least ten times. This chain uses TRBV7-2 with TRBJ2-3; TRBD1 is a possible D gene (6 bases). Germline lookup yields CDR1 SGHTA and CDR2 FQGNSA. This CDR3 has 13 residues. V was pared by 5 bases and J by 5 bases, with 11 bases between. The CDR3 is CASSRNREDTQYF. DNA of the CDR3: TGTGCCAGCAGCCGAAACAGGGAAGATACGCAGTATTTT.

A note on this clonotype: A much larger clone lies a single base off, so this may be a read error. The chain has TRBV7-2 and TRBJ2-3, with D hard to call. This CDR3 comprises 14 residues. Germline V gene data show CDR1 as SGHTA and CDR2 as FQGNSA. The CDR3 coding sequence is TGTGTCAGCAGTCAACAAAGCAGCACAGATACGCAGTATTTT. Translation gives CVSSQQSSTDTQYF.

CDR3 nucleotide sequence: TGTGCCAGTAGTTTCGAACCCAGTGACACCGGGGAGCTGTTTTTT. Encoded protein: CASSFEPSDTGELFF. The chain uses TRBV19 and TRBJ2-2; no firm D call. CDR1 is LNHDA, CDR2 SQIVND, per germline (reference sequence). The CDR3 is made up of 15 amino acids. V lost 5 bases and J 3 bases, leaving 13 bases between the germline ends.

Only a few counts were recorded for this clonotype. The rearrangement uses TRBV4-3 and TRBJ2-1, with no clear D. Germline CDR1 and CDR2: LGHNA and YSLEER. Trimming stripped 2 bases from V and 1 base from J, with 12 bases between. CDR3 length: 16 residues. CDR3 in amino acids: CASSQTPRLSYNEQFF. DNA for the CDR3: TGCGCCAGCAGCCAAACGCCCCGCTTATCCTACAATGAGCAGTTCTTC.

On this clonotype itself: The conserved phenylalanine or tryptophan normally closing the CDR3 is absent here, so this likely arose from a read error. CDR3 residues: CASSWGQGARGYTL. In DNA form, the CDR3 reads TGTGCCAGCAGCTGGGGACAGGGGGCTCGGGGCTACACCCTC. The chain joins TRBV28 to TRBJ1-2; the match to TRBD1 covers 12 bases. CDR1 and CDR2 from the germline V gene are MDHEN and SYDVKM. J gave up 8 bases and V 6 bases, and 7 bases lay outside the gene matches. This CDR3 is 14 amino acids long.

This clonotype was seen repeatedly, ten times or more. The gene calls are TRBV12-3 or TRBV12-4 and TRBJ1-2; 8 nucleotides align to TRBD1. The CDR3 consists of 14 residues. After removal of 6 bases from V and 4 bases from J, the junction contained 7 bases not matched to a gene. The CDR3 DNA reads as TGTGCCAGCAGCCCGGACAGGGAGTTCTATGGCTACACCTTC. Encoded protein: CASSPDREFYGYTF.

This clonotype was counted at least ten times. The rearrangement uses TRBV6-5 and TRBJ1-1; D is unclear. Trimming shortened V by 0 bases and J by 4 bases, and 9 bases separated the two germline ends. Germline-derived CDR1 and CDR2 are MNHEY and SVGAGI. The CDR3 is made up of 14 amino acids. The DNA for the CDR3 is TGTGCCAGCAGTTACTCGATTTACGTCACTGAAGCTTTCTTT. This encodes CASSYSIYVTEAFF.

This clonotype was found many times. The chain couples TRBV6-5 to TRBJ1-1, with D possibly matching TRBD1 (6 bases). Germline CDR1 MNHEY, CDR2 SVGAGI. V dropped 4 bases and J dropped 7 bases, with 19 bases sitting between them. The CDR3 has 15 amino acids. This CDR3 reads CASSSTAGTPDEAFF. CDR3 coding DNA: TGTGCCAGCAGTTCAACGGCCGGGACACCCGATGAAGCTTTCTTT.

The genes are TRBV10-2 and TRBJ2-1; the match to TRBD2 covers 7 bases. Germline V CDR1 and CDR2: WSHSY, SAAADI. After removal of 6 bases from V and 1 base from J, the junction contained 12 bases not matched to a gene. This CDR3 is built from 17 residues. The DNA of the CDR3 is TGCGCCAGCAGGCAAACATCTAGCGGCCCATCCTACAATGAGCAGTTCTTC. Translated: CASRQTSSGPSYNEQFF.

The sample holds many counts of this clonotype. The chain has TRBV7-2 and TRBJ2-7; D perhaps matches TRBD1 (5 bases). In germline, CDR1 is SGHTA, CDR2 FQGNSA. Trimming cost V 5 bases and J 3 bases, with 8 bases left between them. The CDR3 consists of 12 residues. The DNA of the CDR3 is TGTGCCAGCAGCCGGACACTCTACGAGCAGTACTTC. This translates into CASSRTLYEQYF. Together with reference TRBV7-2 and TRBJ2-7, the CDR3 gives the full variable domain: GAGVSQSPSNKVTEKGKDVELRCDPISGHTALYWYRQSLGQGLEFLIYFQGNSAPDKSGLPSDRFSAERTGGSVSTLTIQRTQQEDSAVYLCASSRTLYEQYFGPGTRLTVT.

The gene calls are TRBV29-1 and TRBJ1-1, with TRBD1 identical over 7 bases. The ends lost 2 bases at V and 4 bases at J; junction bases unmatched: 7. CDR1 and CDR2 from the germline V gene are SQVTM and ANQGSEA. This CDR3 region has 14 residues. In nucleotides, the CDR3 is TGCAGCGTTGAACCGACAGGGCTAGGCACTGAAGCTTTCTTT. Protein: CSVEPTGLGTEAFF.